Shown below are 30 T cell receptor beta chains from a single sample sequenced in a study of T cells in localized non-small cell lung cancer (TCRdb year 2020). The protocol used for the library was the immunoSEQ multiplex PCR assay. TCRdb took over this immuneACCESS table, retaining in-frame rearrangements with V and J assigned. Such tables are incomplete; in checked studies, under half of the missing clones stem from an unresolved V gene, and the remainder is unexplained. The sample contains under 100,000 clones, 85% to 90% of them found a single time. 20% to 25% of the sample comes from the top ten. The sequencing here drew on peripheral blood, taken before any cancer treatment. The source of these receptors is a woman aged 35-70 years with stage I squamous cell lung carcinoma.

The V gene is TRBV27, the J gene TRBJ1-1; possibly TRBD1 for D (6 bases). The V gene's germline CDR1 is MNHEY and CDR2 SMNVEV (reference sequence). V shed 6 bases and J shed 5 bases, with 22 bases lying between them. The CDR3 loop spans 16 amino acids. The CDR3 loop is CASSLDGGRSGTEAFF. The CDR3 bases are TGTGCCAGCAGCCTAGATGGGGGGCGCAGTGGGACTGAAGCTTTCTTT.

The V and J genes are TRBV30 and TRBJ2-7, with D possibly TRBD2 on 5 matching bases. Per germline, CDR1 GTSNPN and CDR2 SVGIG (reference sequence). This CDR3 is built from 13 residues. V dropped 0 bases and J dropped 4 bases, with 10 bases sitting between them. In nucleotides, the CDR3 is TGTGCCTGGAGTGTAGGACTGATTTACGAGCAGTACTTC. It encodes CAWSVGLIYEQYF.

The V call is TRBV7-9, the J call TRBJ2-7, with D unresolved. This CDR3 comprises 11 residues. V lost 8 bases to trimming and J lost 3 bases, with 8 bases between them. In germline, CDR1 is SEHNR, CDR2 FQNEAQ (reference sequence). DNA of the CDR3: TGTGCCAGCTCTTCCCTCTACGAGCAGTACTTC. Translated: CASSSLYEQYF.

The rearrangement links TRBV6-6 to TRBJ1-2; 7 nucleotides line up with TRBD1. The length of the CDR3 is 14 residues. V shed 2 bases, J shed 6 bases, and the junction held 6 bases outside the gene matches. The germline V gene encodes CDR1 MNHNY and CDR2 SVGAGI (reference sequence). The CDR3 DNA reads TGTGCCAGCAGTTACCTGACAGGGAGCGATGGCTACACCTTC. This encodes CASSYLTGSDGYTF.

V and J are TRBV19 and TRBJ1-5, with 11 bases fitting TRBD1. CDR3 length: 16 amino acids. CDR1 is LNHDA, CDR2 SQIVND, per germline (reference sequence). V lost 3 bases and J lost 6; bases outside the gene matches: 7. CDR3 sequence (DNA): TGTGCCAGTAGTATTGGGGCCGGGACAGGGGGTCAGCCCCAGCATTTT. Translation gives CASSIGAGTGGQPQHF.

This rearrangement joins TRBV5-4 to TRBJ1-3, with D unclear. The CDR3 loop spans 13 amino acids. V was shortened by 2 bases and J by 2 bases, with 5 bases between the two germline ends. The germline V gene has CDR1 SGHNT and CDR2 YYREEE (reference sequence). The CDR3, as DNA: TGTGCCAGCAGCTTTAATACTGGAAACACCATATATTTT. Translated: CASSFNTGNTIYF.

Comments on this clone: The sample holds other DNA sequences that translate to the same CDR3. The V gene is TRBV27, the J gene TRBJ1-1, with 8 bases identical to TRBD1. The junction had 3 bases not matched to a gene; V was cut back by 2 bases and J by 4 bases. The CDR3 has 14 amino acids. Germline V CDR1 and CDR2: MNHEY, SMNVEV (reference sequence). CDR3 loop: CASSLGTGGTEAFF. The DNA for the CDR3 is TGTGCCAGCAGTTTAGGAACAGGGGGCACTGAAGCTTTCTTT.

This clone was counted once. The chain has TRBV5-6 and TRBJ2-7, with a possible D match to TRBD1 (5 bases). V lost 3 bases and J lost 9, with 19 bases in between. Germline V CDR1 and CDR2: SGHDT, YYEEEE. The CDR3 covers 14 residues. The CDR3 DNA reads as TGTGCCAGCAGCTCCAGGGAAGAAGGGGTAGGGCAGTACTTC. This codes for CASSSREEGVGQYF. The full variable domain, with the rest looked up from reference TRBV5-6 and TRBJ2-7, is DAGVTQSPTHLIKTRGQQVTLRCSPKSGHDTVSWYQQALGQGPQFIFQYYEEEERQRGNFPDRFSGHQFPNYSSELNVNALLLGDSALYLCASSSREEGVGQYFGPGTRLTVT.

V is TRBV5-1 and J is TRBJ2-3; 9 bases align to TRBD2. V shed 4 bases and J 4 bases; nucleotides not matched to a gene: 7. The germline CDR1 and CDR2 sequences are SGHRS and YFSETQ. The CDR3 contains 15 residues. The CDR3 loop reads CASSLAGGRADTQYF. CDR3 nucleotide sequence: TGCGCCAGCAGCCTCGCGGGGGGGCGGGCAGATACGCAGTATTTT.

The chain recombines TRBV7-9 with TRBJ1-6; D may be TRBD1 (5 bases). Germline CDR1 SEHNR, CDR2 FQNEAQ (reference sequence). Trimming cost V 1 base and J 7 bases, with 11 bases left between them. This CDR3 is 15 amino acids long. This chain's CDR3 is CASSLEGPGNSPLHF. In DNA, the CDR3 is TGTGCCAGCAGCTTAGAAGGTCCAGGGAATTCACCCCTCCACTTT.

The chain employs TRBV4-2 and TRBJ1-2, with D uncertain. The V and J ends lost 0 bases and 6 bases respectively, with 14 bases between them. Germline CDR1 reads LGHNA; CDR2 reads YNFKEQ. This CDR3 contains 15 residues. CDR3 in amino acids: CASSQDEGLWDGYTF. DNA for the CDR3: TGTGCCAGCAGCCAAGATGAAGGACTATGGGATGGCTACACCTTC.

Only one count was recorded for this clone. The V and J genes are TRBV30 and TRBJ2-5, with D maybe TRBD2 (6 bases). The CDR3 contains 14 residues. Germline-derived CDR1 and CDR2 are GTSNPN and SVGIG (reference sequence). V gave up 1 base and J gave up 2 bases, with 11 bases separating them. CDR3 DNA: TGTGCCTGGAGTGAAGGGCGGGGTCAAGAGACCCAGTACTTC. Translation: CAWSEGRGQETQYF.

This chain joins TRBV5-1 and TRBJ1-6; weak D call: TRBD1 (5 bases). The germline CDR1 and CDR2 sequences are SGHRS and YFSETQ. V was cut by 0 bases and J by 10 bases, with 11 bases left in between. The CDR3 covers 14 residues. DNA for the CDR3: TGCGCCAGCAGCTTGGCCGGGGGATACTCACCCCTCCACTTT. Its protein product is CASSLAGGYSPLHF.

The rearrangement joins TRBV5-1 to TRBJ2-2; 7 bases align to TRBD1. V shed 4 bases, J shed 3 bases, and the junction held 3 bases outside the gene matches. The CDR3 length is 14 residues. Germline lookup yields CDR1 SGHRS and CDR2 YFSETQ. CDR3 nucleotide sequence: TGCGCCAGCAGCGGGGGACAGCACACCGGGGAGCTGTTTTTT. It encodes CASSGGQHTGELFF.

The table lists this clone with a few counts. CDR3 loop: CASSIGPGGVYGYTF. The CDR3 bases are TGTGCCAGTAGTATCGGACCAGGGGGCGTTTATGGCTACACCTTC. This chain links TRBV19 with TRBJ1-2, with 8 positions matching TRBD1. CDR3 length: 15 residues. Unmatched junction bases numbered 8, after V lost 3 bases and J lost 5 bases. Germline assignment: CDR1 LNHDA and CDR2 SQIVND (reference sequence).

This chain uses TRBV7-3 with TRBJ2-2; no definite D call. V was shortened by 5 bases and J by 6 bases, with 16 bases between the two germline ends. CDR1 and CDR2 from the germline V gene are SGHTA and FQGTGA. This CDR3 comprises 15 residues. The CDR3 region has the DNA TGTGCCAGCAGCCCCACCGGAAGGGTGGCCGGGGAGCTGTTTTTT. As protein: CASSPTGRVAGELFF.

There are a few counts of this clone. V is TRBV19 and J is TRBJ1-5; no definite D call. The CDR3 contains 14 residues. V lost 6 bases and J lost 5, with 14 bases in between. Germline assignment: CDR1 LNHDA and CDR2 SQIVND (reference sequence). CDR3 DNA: TGTGCCAGTAGCCCAAGGCTGGGATATCAGCCCCAGCATTTT. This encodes CASSPRLGYQPQHF.

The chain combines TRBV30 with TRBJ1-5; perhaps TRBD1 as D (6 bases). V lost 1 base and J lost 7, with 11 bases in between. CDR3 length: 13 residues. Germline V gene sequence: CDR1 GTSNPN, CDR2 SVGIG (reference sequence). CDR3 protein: CAWSAGRGQPQHF. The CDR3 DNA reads TGTGCCTGGAGTGCGGGCAGGGGACAGCCCCAGCATTTT.

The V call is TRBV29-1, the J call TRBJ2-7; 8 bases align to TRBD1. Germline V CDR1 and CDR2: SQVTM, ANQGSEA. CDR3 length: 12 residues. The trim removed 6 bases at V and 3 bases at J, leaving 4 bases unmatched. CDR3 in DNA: TGCAGCGTCGGACAGGGATACTACGAGCAGTACTTC. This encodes CSVGQGYYEQYF.

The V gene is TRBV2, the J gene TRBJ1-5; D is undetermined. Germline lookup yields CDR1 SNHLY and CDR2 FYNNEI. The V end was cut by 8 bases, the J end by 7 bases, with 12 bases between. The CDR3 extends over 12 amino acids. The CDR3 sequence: CASSNAGQPQHF. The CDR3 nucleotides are TGTGCCAGCTCGAATGCAGGACAGCCCCAGCATTTT.

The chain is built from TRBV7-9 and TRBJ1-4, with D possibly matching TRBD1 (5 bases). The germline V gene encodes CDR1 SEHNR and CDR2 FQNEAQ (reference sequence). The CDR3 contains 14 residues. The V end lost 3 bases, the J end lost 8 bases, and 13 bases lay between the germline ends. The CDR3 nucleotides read TGTGCCAGCAGCTTCGGACTAGGGGCCGAAAAACTGTTTTTT. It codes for CASSFGLGAEKLFF. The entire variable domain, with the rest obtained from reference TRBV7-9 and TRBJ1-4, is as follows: DTGVSQNPRHKITKRGQNVTFRCDPISEHNRLYWYRQTLGQGPEFLTYFQNEAQLEKSRLLSDRFSAERPKGSFSTLEIQRTEQGDSAMYLCASSFGLGAEKLFFGSGTQLSVL.

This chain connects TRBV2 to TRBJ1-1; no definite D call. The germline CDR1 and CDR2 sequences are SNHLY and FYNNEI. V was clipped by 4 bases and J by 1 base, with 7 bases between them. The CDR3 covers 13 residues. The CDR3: CASSVRGNTEAFF. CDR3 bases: TGTGCCAGCAGTGTACGGGGGAACACTGAAGCTTTCTTT. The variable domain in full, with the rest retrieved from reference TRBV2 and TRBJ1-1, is EPEVTQTPSHQVTQMGQEVILRCVPISNHLYFYWYRQILGQKVEFLVSFYNNEISEKSEIFDDQFSVERPDGSNFTLKIRSTKLEDSAMYFCASSVRGNTEAFFGQGTRLTVV.

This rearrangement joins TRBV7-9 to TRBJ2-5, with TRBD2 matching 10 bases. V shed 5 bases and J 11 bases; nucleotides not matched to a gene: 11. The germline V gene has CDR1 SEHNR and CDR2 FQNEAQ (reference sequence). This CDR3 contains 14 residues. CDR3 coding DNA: TGTGCCAGCAGCCTTAGCGGGGGGCCTAGGGAGCAGTACTTC. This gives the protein CASSLSGGPREQYF.

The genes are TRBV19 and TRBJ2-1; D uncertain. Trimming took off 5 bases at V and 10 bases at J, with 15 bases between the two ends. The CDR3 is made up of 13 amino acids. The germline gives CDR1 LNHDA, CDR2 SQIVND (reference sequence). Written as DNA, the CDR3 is TGTGCCAGTAGTCCCCTCCTGCGGTCCGAGCAGTTCTTC. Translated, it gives CASSPLLRSEQFF.

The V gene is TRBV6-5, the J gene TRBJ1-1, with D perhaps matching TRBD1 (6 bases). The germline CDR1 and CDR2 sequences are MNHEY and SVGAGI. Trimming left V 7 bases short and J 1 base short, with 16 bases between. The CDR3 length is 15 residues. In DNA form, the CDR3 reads TGTGCCAGCAACAGCTTAGGGGGGGGGAACACTGAAGCTTTCTTT. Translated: CASNSLGGGNTEAFF.

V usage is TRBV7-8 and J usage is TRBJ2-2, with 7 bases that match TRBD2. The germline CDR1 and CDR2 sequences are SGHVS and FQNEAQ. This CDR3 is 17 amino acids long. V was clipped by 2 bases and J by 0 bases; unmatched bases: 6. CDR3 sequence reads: CASSLLTSASNTGELFF. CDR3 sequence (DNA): TGTGCCAGCAGCTTACTTACTAGCGCTTCGAACACCGGGGAGCTGTTTTTT.

Here the CDR3 reads CASSLAGDSLPQGQYF. The CDR3 nucleotides are TGTGCCAGCAGCTTAGCGGGGGACAGCCTCCCACAAGGGCAGTATTTT. The chain joins TRBV7-2 to TRBJ2-3, with 7 bases identical to TRBD1. This CDR3 has 16 residues. V gave up 0 bases and J gave up 11 bases; unmatched junction bases: 14. Per the germline V gene, CDR1 is SGHTA and CDR2 is FQGNSA.

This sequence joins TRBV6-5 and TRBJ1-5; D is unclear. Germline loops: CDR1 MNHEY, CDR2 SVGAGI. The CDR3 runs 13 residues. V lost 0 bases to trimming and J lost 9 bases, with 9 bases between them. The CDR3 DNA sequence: TGTGCCAGCAGTTACTCGAAAGCCCTGCCCCAGCATTTT. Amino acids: CASSYSKALPQHF.

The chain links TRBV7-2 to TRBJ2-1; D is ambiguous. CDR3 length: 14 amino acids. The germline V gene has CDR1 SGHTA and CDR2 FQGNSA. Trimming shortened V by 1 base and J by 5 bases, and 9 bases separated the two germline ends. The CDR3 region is CASSLGLGNNEQFF. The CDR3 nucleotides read TGTGCCAGCAGCTTAGGATTGGGCAACAATGAGCAGTTCTTC. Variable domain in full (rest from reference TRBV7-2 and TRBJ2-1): GAGVSQSPSNKVTEKGKDVELRCDPISGHTALYWYRQSLGQGLEFLIYFQGNSAPDKSGLPSDRFSAERTGGSVSTLTIQRTQQEDSAVYLCASSLGLGNNEQFFGPGTRLTVL.

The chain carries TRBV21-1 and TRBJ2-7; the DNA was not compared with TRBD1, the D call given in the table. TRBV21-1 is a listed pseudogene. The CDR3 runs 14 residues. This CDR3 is CASSKDNRDYEQYF. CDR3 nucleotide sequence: TGTGCCAGCAGCAAAGATAACAGGGACTACGAGCAGTACTTC.